This T cell receptor beta chain was observed in a study of cytomegalovirus exposure and HLA in healthy donors. Study conclusions and caveats: Specific recognition of CMV antigens was confirmed in vitro for three chains (all CMV-associated). Cytomegalovirus-associated status was assigned to about 160 TCR beta chains.

It was the roughly 110-subject validation cohort, separate from the roughly 700-subject first cohort, to which the donors belonged. With respect to this clone: The antigen remains unidentified.

TCRdb keeps only in-frame clones here, not all; method: immunoSEQ multiplex PCR. The repertoire consists of about 160,000 clones, with approximately 86% occurring once and the leading ten covering approximately 2.4%. The origin of this receptor is a woman between 18 and 29 years old in good health and CMV-seronegative. The sample comprised PBMCs.

The CDR3, as DNA: TGTGCCAGCAGTTATCGGGGGGCCCCCCAAGAGACCCAGTACTTC. Translation gives CASSYRGAPQETQYF. V and J are TRBV6-5 and TRBJ2-5, with D perhaps matching TRBD2 (7 bases). V shed 3 bases and J shed 1 base, with 12 bases lying between them. CDR3 length: 15 amino acids. CDR1 and CDR2 (germline): MNHEY, SVGAGI.